This TCR beta chain was documented in a study of identical twins. Each CDR3 protein is one row after TCRdb ran MiXCR on the 5' RACE reads. The repertoire includes 1.5 million to 2 million distinct CDR3 sequences, around 33% of them detected once, and more than 0.25% sits in the top ten. Losses at the gene ends were 4 bases for V and 4 bases for J; bases not matched to a gene: 5. CDR3 size: 15 residues. CDR1 and CDR2 from the germline V gene are ENHRY and SYGVKD. This clonotype was seen more than once but under ten times. No antigen is known for it. Study observations and caveats: Models, which agreed with sharing between unrelated individuals, nonetheless underestimated the out-of-frame TCR alpha sharing seen in monozygotic twins. Insertions were reduced in abundant cord blood beta clonotypes but not in memory repertoires.

The gene calls are TRBV10-3 and TRBJ2-5, with 11 positions matching TRBD1. This TCR came from a newborn girl in good health. Input material: cord blood. The CDR3 region is CAISGQDRGRETQYF. The CDR3 DNA sequence: TGTGCCATCAGTGGCCAGGACAGGGGGCGAGAGACCCAGTACTTC.